This T cell receptor (beta chain) was retrieved from a study of T cells in Graves' hyperthyroidism and ophthalmopathy. V lost 1 base to trimming and J lost 4 bases; unmatched junction nucleotides: 6. The CDR3 totals 16 residues. Looked up from germline, CDR1 is MGHRA and CDR2 is YSYEKL. RNA transcripts gave rise to amplified TCR beta CDR3 regions. First-round RT-PCR with HTBI primers amplified the TCR CDR3 region. A single record per CDR3 protein comes from TCRdb applying MiXCR to the multiplex PCR reads. The profile shows 690,000 or so distinct CDR3 sequences, about 19% of them singletons. Sequencing was performed on blood. This rearrangement joins TRBV4-1 to TRBJ2-7; 11 positions match TRBD1. This receptor was obtained from a woman aged 45-59 years with Graves' hyperthyroidism that later progressed to Graves' ophthalmopathy. The CDR3 DNA reads TGCGCCAGCAGCCAAGCCCCGGGACAGGGGGTTTACGAGCAGTACTTC. Translated: CASSQAPGQGVYEQYF.